A selection of T cell receptor beta chains follows, all from one sample in a study of T cells in Graves' hyperthyroidism and ophthalmopathy. TCRdb used MiXCR to reprocess the multiplex PCR reads, holding one entry per CDR3 protein. The data contain about 600,000 distinct CDR3 sequences, approximately 15% of them singletons. Sequenced sample: blood. The receptors were gathered from a woman aged 40 to 50 with Graves' ophthalmopathy. The CDR3 runs from the conserved cysteine through the conserved F or W. A D gene is named only where the DNA matches it firmly. For some rows the clone size is stated as once, few or many, or as a class when expanded; others skip it.

clone_size,v_call,j_call,d_call,cdr3_nt,cdr3_aa
many,TRBV30,TRBJ2-7,NA,TGTGCCTGGAGCCCGCTGAAGACCTACGAGCAGTACTTC,CAWSPLKTYEQYF
few,TRBV20-1,TRBJ1-5,NA,TGCAGTGCTAGTCCCGGATCCGGCGGGCCCCAGCATTTT,CSASPGSGGPQHF
NA,TRBV6-1,TRBJ2-7,TRBD1,TGTGCCAGCAGGACAGGGGGGCTCTCCTACGAGCAGTACTTC,CASRTGGLSYEQYF
many,TRBV12-3/TRBV12-4,TRBJ1-1,NA,TGTGCCAGCAGTTTAGGATTAACGAACACTGAAGCTTTCTTT,CASSLGLTNTEAFF
few,TRBV12-5,TRBJ2-1,NA,TGTGCTAGTGGCCGCGATTTTACAGGTGGGGGTGAGCAGTTCTTC,CASGRDFTGGGEQFF
NA,TRBV30,TRBJ1-1,NA,TGTGCCTGGAGTGCACAGGGCTACACTGAAGCTTTCTTT,CAWSAQGYTEAFF
many,TRBV30,TRBJ1-2,TRBD1,TGTGCCTGGATTATGACAGGGGTTAACTATGGCTACACCTTC,CAWIMTGVNYGYTF
many,TRBV19,TRBJ1-5,NA,TGTGCCAGCCACGGTAGGGAAGAAAGTCAGCCCCAGCATTTT,CASHGREESQPQHF
few,TRBV19,TRBJ2-7,TRBD2,TGTGCCAGTAGTGCACTAGCGGGTAATTCCTACGAGCAGTACTTC,CASSALAGNSYEQYF
many,TRBV30,TRBJ1-5,TRBD1,TGTGCCTGGGCGACAGGGGGCAATCAGCCCCAGCATTTT,CAWATGGNQPQHF
NA,TRBV10-3,TRBJ2-1,NA,TGTGCCATCAGTGAGTCGGAGGGGGCCGGGGATGAGCAGTTCTTC,CAISESEGAGDEQFF
many,TRBV3-1,TRBJ1-2,NA,TGTGCCAGCAGCCAACGACCTGGACAATCAGCTAACTATGGCTACACCTTC,CASSQRPGQSANYGYTF
NA,TRBV11-2,TRBJ1-1,NA,TGTGCCAGCAGCTTCCCCACTATTAGTGAAGCTTTCTTT,CASSFPTISEAFF
many,TRBV5-1,TRBJ2-3,TRBD1,TGCGCCAGCAGCTTGGTAGCCAGGGGGCCTACAGATACGCAGTATTTT,CASSLVARGPTDTQYF
many,TRBV2,TRBJ2-7,TRBD1,TGTGCCAGCGACAGGGACCACGAGCAGTACTTC,CASDRDHEQYF
many,TRBV13,TRBJ2-5,NA,TGTGCCAGCAGTCCCGGCCTTACCGCGACCCAGTACTTC,CASSPGLTATQYF
many,TRBV28,TRBJ1-2,TRBD1,TGTGCCAGCAGTTTTTCCCTGACAGGGGCCCCAGCTGACTATGGCTACACCTTC,CASSFSLTGAPADYGYTF
NA,TRBV7-8,TRBJ1-2,NA,TGTGCCAGCAGCTTAGAAAGAAGCGGCAGTCCAGTAGCTAACTATGGCTACACCTTC,CASSLERSGSPVANYGYTF
NA,TRBV28,TRBJ2-1,NA,TGTGCCAGCAGTTTTGGGGGACGGGGGAATGAGCAGTTCTTC,CASSFGGRGNEQFF
NA,TRBV6-1,TRBJ1-4,NA,TGTGCCAGCAGTGACAACAGTAATGAAAAACTGTTTTTT,CASSDNSNEKLFF
many,TRBV20-1,TRBJ2-7,TRBD1,TGCAGTGCCGTCGACAGGGTGATTGGGTACGAGCAGTACTTC,CSAVDRVIGYEQYF
many,TRBV6-1,TRBJ2-7,TRBD1,TGTGCCAGCAGTCACGGGACAGTTCCCTACGAGCAGTACTTC,CASSHGTVPYEQYF
many,TRBV29-1,TRBJ2-1,TRBD2,TGCAGCGTTGGTGGCGGGGGATCCTACAATGAGCAGTTCTTC,CSVGGGGSYNEQFF
once,TRBV6-2/TRBV6-3,TRBJ2-1,NA,TGTGCCAGCAGTCTCCTGGGCCCCCAGGGGCCCAATGAGCAGTTCTTC,CASSLLGPQGPNEQFF
few,TRBV6-2/TRBV6-3,TRBJ2-3,TRBD2,TGTGCCAGCAGCCCTCTAGCGGGAGAGCAGTATTTT,CASSPLAGEQYF
NA,TRBV4-1,TRBJ2-7,NA,TGCGCCAGCAGCCAAGAAGTTCCGTACGAGCAGTACTTC,CASSQEVPYEQYF
NA,TRBV2,TRBJ1-2,NA,TGTGCCAGCAGTGTCGGGCAGGTGCTGGACTATGGCTACACCTTC,CASSVGQVLDYGYTF
NA,TRBV6-5,TRBJ1-2,TRBD1,TGTGCCAGCAGTTACTCGACCCGGGACAGATTTGGCTACACCTTC,CASSYSTRDRFGYTF
many,TRBV2,TRBJ2-1,TRBD2,TGTGCCAGCAGTGAAAGGCGGCTAGCGGGGAGCTACCGGAATGAGCAGTTCTTC,CASSERRLAGSYRNEQFF
NA,TRBV18,TRBJ2-3,NA,TGTGCCGGCTCGCCGGTTGGCCCACACACAGATACGCAGTATTTT,CAGSPVGPHTDTQYF
NA,TRBV4-1,TRBJ2-7,NA,TGCGCCAGCAGCCAATTTTATGAGGGACGACCCTCTCCCTACGAGCAGTACTTC,CASSQFYEGRPSPYEQYF
few,TRBV7-8,TRBJ2-1,NA,TGTGCCAGCAGCAGGGACTGGAGCTCCTACAATGAGCAGTTCTTC,CASSRDWSSYNEQFF
few,TRBV7-2,TRBJ2-1,NA,TGTGCCAGCAGCTTAGTACTGGGCGGCTCCTACAATGAGCAGTTCTTC,CASSLVLGGSYNEQFF
NA,TRBV19,TRBJ1-1,NA,TGTGCCAGTAGTTCCTTGCGACAAATCCGCACTGGAGCTTTCTTT,CASSSLRQIRTGAFF
once,TRBV7-2,TRBJ1-4,NA,TGTGCCAGCAGCCCCTATTCTGAAAAACTGTTTTTT,CASSPYSEKLFF
NA,TRBV6-1,TRBJ2-2,TRBD2,TGTGCCAGCAGTAGCGGGAGTCAATACACCGGGGAGCTGTTTTTT,CASSSGSQYTGELFF
NA,TRBV7-2,TRBJ1-1,NA,TGTGCCAGCAGCCCTCGGCCTATTCCTTACACTGAAGCTTTCTTT,CASSPRPIPYTEAFF
few,TRBV2,TRBJ1-4,NA,TGTGCCAGCACCCAGCGGGCAACTAATGAAAAACTGTTTTTT,CASTQRATNEKLFF
few,TRBV3-1,TRBJ2-4,NA,TGTGCCAGCAGCCAAAATACGCTAGCGAGAGACATTCAGTACTTC,CASSQNTLARDIQYF
many,TRBV5-1,TRBJ2-1,NA,TGCGCCAGCAGCTTGACGGCTAGCGAGTCCTACAATGAGCAGTTCTTC,CASSLTASESYNEQFF
many,TRBV5-1,TRBJ2-1,NA,TGCGCCAGCAGCTTCCAGGGGGAGGTTGAGCAGTTCTTC,CASSFQGEVEQFF
NA,TRBV9,TRBJ1-1,NA,TGTGCCAGCAGCCCGAGTGCCCGGCCGAACACTGAAGCTTTCTTT,CASSPSARPNTEAFF
many,TRBV20-1,TRBJ1-5,NA,TGCAGTGCTAGGGCTCCAAATAGCAATCAGCCCCAGCATTTT,CSARAPNSNQPQHF
NA,TRBV6-2/TRBV6-3,TRBJ2-3,TRBD2,TGTGCCAGCAGGCTAGCCGGGGGGGCTGAAGATACGCAGTATTTT,CASRLAGGAEDTQYF
many,TRBV5-6,TRBJ2-3,TRBD2,TGTGCCAGCAGCTGGAGAAGCGGGGGGGGCACAGATACGCAGTATTTT,CASSWRSGGGTDTQYF
few,TRBV10-2,TRBJ1-2,TRBD1,TGCGCCAGCAGTAACGGACAGGGGGCTTATGGCTACACCTTC,CASSNGQGAYGYTF
many,TRBV11-2,TRBJ2-7,TRBD1,TGTGCCAGCAGCACCGGGACAGGGGCCTACGAGCAGTACTTC,CASSTGTGAYEQYF
many,TRBV6-1,TRBJ1-5,TRBD1,TGTGCCAGCAGTGGGACAGGGGGCAATCAGCCCCAGCATTTT,CASSGTGGNQPQHF
many,TRBV2,TRBJ1-1,NA,TGTGCCAGCAGACCGGACGGGAACACTGAAGCTTTCTTT,CASRPDGNTEAFF
NA,TRBV30,TRBJ2-7,TRBD1,TGTGCCTGGTCTTTCAGGGGACAGTTAAAATACGAGCAGTACTTC,CAWSFRGQLKYEQYF
many,TRBV2,TRBJ1-5,NA,TGTGCCAGCAGTGACCAACACCTTAGCAATCAGCCCCAGCATTTT,CASSDQHLSNQPQHF
NA,TRBV6-1,TRBJ1-2,NA,TGTGCCAGCAGTGAATCTAGGGAGTGGAATGGCTACACCTTC,CASSESREWNGYTF
many,TRBV27,TRBJ2-6,TRBD2,TGTGCCAGCAGCAAGACCGGGCTAGCGGGAGGTTACTCTGGGGCCAACGTCCTGACTTTC,CASSKTGLAGGYSGANVLTF
many,TRBV9,TRBJ1-1,TRBD1,TGTGCCAGCAGCGTAGAGGAGTGGGGACAGGGGGTTACTGAAGCTTTCTTT,CASSVEEWGQGVTEAFF
NA,TRBV29-1,TRBJ1-1,NA,TGCAGCGTTGAAACGGCCACTGAAGCTTTCTTT,CSVETATEAFF
NA,TRBV5-6,TRBJ2-1,TRBD2,TGTGCCAGCAGCTTGTGGGCAGCGGGGGGCCGGGATGAGCAGTTCTTC,CASSLWAAGGRDEQFF
many,TRBV7-9,TRBJ2-1,NA,TGTGCCAGCAGCTTAGAGCCCCGGGGCACTGAGCAGTTCTTC,CASSLEPRGTEQFF
many,TRBV20-1,TRBJ2-7,TRBD2,TGCAGTGCATATACTAGCGGGGTTTACGAGCAGTACTTC,CSAYTSGVYEQYF
NA,TRBV20-1,TRBJ1-6,NA,TGCAGTGCCGGACCGAGCTCCTATAATTCACCCCTCCACTTT,CSAGPSSYNSPLHF